Shown below are 15 T cell receptor beta chains from a single sample sequenced in a study of cytomegalovirus exposure and HLA in healthy donors. The study ran its PCR with 60 Vbeta and 13 Jbeta primers. Here immunoSEQ multiplex PCR was the method, and the copy in TCRdb shows in-frame clones only, minus some. Found here are approximately 210,000 clones, 77% of them singletons; the top ten hold roughly 2%. The sequenced material came from PBMCs. These receptors were collected from a young woman in good health and CMV-seropositive.

The chain is built from TRBV28 and TRBJ1-2; maybe TRBD1 (6 bases). The germline CDR1 and CDR2 sequences are MDHEN and SYDVKM. This CDR3 comprises 13 residues. Trimming pared 4 bases from V and 8 bases from J, leaving 14 bases between. The CDR3 bases are TGTGCCAGCAGTTCAGACAGGCTCTACGGCTACACCTTC. It is translated as CASSSDRLYGYTF.

J is TRBJ2-7 and V is TRBV7-9; 10 bases are shared with TRBD1. The germline gives CDR1 SEHNR, CDR2 FQNEAQ (reference sequence). This CDR3 spans 15 amino acids. Germline trimming cut 4 bases from V and 1 base from J; bases unmatched to any gene: 4. CDR3 in amino acids: CASSSDRGFSYEQYF. The CDR3 region has the DNA TGTGCCAGCAGCTCGGACAGGGGGTTTTCCTACGAGCAGTACTTC.

The CDR3 protein is CSGQTSTYEQYF. The CDR3 coding sequence is TGCAGCGGTCAAACTAGTACCTACGAGCAGTACTTC. The gene calls are TRBV29-1 and TRBJ2-7; TRBD2 is a possible D gene (5 bases). Trimming removed 7 bases from V and 2 bases from J, with 12 bases in between. This CDR3 comprises 12 residues. Germline CDR1 reads SQVTM; CDR2 reads ANQGSEA.

This clone has a handful of counts. The chain carries TRBV7-9 and TRBJ1-1; 11 positions match TRBD1. In germline, CDR1 is SEHNR, CDR2 FQNEAQ (reference sequence). The CDR3 consists of 14 residues. V shed 6 bases and J 10 bases; nucleotides not matched to a gene: 10. CDR3 nucleotides: TGTGCCAGCAGTCCCTTGGGACAGGGGGTTTCAGCTTTCTTT. This translates into CASSPLGQGVSAFF.

This sequence joins TRBV6-6 and TRBJ1-1, with 10 bases fitting TRBD1. J was trimmed by 6 bases and V by 3 bases; bases with no gene match: 7. Germline CDR1 MNHNY, CDR2 SVGAGI (reference sequence). The CDR3 covers 15 residues. The CDR3 reads CASSYPRTGGAEAFF. CDR3 bases: TGTGCCAGCAGTTATCCCCGGACAGGGGGGGCTGAAGCTTTCTTT.

This chain connects TRBV7-9 to TRBJ1-1; 7 bases line up with TRBD1. After removal of 3 bases from V and 3 bases from J, the junction contained 1 base not matched to a gene. This CDR3 has 13 amino acids. Germline CDR1 reads SEHNR; CDR2 reads FQNEAQ (reference sequence). As DNA, the CDR3 is TGTGCCAGCAGCTTTACAGGGGACACTGAAGCTTTCTTT. Its protein is CASSFTGDTEAFF.

A remark on this clone: Other DNA sequences in this sample translate to the same CDR3. The chain combines TRBV28 with TRBJ1-2; D gene uncertain. From germline, CDR1 is MDHEN and CDR2 SYDVKM. Trimming removed 3 bases at V and 5 bases at J, with 7 bases between. The CDR3 covers 12 residues. The CDR3 is CASSFREYGYTF. The CDR3 bases are TGTGCCAGCAGTTTTCGGGAGTATGGCTACACCTTC.

This chain joins TRBV28 and TRBJ2-7, with 9 nucleotides matching TRBD2. Trimming took 6 bases from V and 0 from J; bases not matched to a gene: 9. Germline V gene lookup returns CDR1 MDHEN and CDR2 SYDVKM. The CDR3 spans 16 residues. The CDR3: CASRAPGLADSYEQYF. The DNA for the CDR3 is TGTGCCAGCAGAGCCCCGGGACTAGCCGACTCCTACGAGCAGTACTTC.

The V gene is TRBV10-3, the J gene TRBJ2-7, with D perhaps TRBD2 (5 bases). Per germline, CDR1 ENHRY and CDR2 SYGVKD. This CDR3 spans 15 amino acids. Between the trimmed V and J ends, which lost 0 bases and 3 bases, there was a span of 12 bases. CDR3 nucleotides: TGTGCCATCAGTGAGTCTCTAGCCGCCGGCTACGAGCAGTACTTC. Its translation is CAISESLAAGYEQYF.

The chain is built from TRBV29-1 and TRBJ2-7; TRBD1 aligns across 9 bases. CDR1 is SQVTM, CDR2 ANQGSEA, per germline. There are 15 residues in the CDR3. With 6 bases clipped from V and 0 bases from J, the junction kept 9 bases outside the gene matches. The CDR3 protein is CSVGGRGQGSYEQYF. The CDR3 DNA follows: TGCAGCGTCGGCGGGCGGGGACAGGGCTCCTACGAGCAGTACTTC.

The CDR3 loop is CASSLPGQSDDGYTF. In DNA form, the CDR3 reads TGTGCCAGCAGCTTACCGGGACAGAGCGACGATGGCTACACCTTC. The V call is TRBV11-2, the J call TRBJ1-2, with TRBD1 identical over 7 bases. Germline loops: CDR1 SGHAT, CDR2 FQNNGV. Trimming removed 2 bases from V and 6 bases from J; junction bases left unmatched: 9. This CDR3 region has 15 residues.

The genes are TRBV15 and TRBJ2-5; 7 nucleotides line up with TRBD2. The CDR3 consists of 13 residues. Germline CDR1 LNHNV, CDR2 YYDKDF (reference sequence). The J segment lost 5 bases and the V segment lost 5 bases, leaving 5 bases of the junction unmatched. In nucleotides, the CDR3 is TGTGCCACCAGCTATGCGGGGGAGGAGACCCAGTACTTC. Residues: CATSYAGEETQYF.

This clone was picked up one time. V usage is TRBV5-1 and J usage is TRBJ2-7; D possibly corresponds to TRBD1 (5 bases). Germline assignment: CDR1 SGHRS and CDR2 YFSETQ. V lost 1 base to trimming and J lost 3 bases, with 14 bases between them. This CDR3 comprises 15 residues. The CDR3 here is CASSLLGQGNYEQYF. The DNA of the CDR3 is TGCGCCAGCAGCTTGTTGGGTCAGGGAAACTACGAGCAGTACTTC.

The chain uses TRBV28 and TRBJ2-3, with 14 bases matching TRBD2. Trimming took 8 bases from V and 3 from J; bases not matched to a gene: 16. This CDR3 comprises 19 residues. Germline CDR1 and CDR2: MDHEN and SYDVKM. In DNA, the CDR3 is TGTGCCAGCGGGGGTAGCTCCGGGACTAGCGGGAGTAGGACAGATACGCAGTATTTT. It is translated as CASGGSSGTSGSRTDTQYF.

The chain combines TRBV7-8 with TRBJ2-1, with 7 bases identical to TRBD2. The germline V gene encodes CDR1 SGHVS and CDR2 FQNEAQ. The V segment lost 1 base and the J segment 9 bases; nucleotides outside the gene matches: 9. This CDR3 is 15 amino acids long. The CDR3 loop reads CASSLDGGGKGEQFF. The CDR3 DNA is TGTGCCAGCAGCTTAGATGGGGGGGGTAAGGGTGAGCAGTTCTTC.